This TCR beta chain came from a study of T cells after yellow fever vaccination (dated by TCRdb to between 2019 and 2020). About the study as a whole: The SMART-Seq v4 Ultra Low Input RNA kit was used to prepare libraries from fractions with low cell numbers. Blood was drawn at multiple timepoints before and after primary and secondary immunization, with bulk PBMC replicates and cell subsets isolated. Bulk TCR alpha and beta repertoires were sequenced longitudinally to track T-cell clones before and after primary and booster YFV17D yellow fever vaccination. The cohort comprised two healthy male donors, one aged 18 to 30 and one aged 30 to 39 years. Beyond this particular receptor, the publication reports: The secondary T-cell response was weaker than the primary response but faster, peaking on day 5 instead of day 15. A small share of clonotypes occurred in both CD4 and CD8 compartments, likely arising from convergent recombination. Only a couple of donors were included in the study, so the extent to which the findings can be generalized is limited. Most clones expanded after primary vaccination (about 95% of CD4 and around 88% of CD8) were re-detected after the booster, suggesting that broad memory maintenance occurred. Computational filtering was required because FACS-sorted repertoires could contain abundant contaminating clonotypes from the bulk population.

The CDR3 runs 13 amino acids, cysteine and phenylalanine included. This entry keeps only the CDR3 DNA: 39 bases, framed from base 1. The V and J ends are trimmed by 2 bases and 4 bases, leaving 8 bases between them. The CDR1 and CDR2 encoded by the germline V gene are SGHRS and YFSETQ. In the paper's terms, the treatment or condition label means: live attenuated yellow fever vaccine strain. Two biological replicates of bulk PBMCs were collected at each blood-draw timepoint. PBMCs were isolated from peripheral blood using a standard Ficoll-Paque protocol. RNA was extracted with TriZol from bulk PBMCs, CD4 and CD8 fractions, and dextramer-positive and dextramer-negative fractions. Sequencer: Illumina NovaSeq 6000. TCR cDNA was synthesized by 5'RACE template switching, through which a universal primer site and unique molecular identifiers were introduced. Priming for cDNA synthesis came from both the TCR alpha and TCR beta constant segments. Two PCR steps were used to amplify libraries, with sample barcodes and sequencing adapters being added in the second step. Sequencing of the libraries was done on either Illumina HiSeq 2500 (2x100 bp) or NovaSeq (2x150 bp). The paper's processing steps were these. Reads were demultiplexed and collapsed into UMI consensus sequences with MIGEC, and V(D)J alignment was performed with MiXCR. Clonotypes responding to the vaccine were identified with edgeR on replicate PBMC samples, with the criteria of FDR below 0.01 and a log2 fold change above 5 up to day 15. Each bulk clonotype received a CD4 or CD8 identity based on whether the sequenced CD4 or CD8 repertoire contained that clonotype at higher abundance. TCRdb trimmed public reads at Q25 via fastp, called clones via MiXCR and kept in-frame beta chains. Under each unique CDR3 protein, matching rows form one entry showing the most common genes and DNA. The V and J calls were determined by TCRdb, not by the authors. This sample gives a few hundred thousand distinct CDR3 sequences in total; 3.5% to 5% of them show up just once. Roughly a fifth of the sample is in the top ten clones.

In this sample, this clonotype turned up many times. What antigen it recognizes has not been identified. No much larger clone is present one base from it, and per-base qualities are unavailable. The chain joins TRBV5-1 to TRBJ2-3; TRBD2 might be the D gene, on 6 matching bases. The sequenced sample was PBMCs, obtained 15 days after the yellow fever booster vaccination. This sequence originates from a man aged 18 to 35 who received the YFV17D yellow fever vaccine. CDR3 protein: CASSFGTPDTQYF. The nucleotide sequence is TGCGCCAGCAGCTTCGGGACTCCAGATACGCAGTATTTT.